This T cell receptor beta chain was recovered during a study of T cell repertoires in cytomegalovirus infection. Study overall: Based on public TCR beta signatures, there were indications of CMV infection and of a matching HLA type.

A single record per CDR3 protein comes from TCRdb applying MiXCR to the reads. This table has approximately 180,000 distinct CDR3 sequences, 7.5% to 10% appearing once. The CDR3 has 13 amino acids. Trimming took 4 bases from V and 1 from J, leaving 7 bases between them. Germline lookup yields CDR1 SGHTA and CDR2 FQGNSA. Ten or more counts support this clonotype. The antigen remains unidentified. The study, taken as a whole, reports: CMV-specific TCR beta clonotypes restricted by HLA-C dominated the ex vivo response.

The chain combines TRBV7-2 with TRBJ1-2; TRBD1 might be the D (6 bases). The sequencing input was PBMCs. The source of this sequence is a human donor in good health (CMV status not recorded). Some clones in this sample may be carry-over from other donors' samples. The CDR3 region is CASSWTVNYGYTF. The CDR3 region has the DNA TGTGCCAGCAGCTGGACAGTTAACTATGGCTACACCTTC.